This T cell receptor beta chain was obtained from a study of OX40 agonist ivuxolimab in advanced cancers. TCRdb's copy holds only in-frame clones and misses some; the assay was immunoSEQ multiplex PCR. The table includes 100,000 or so clones, approximately 91% detected once. This clonotype originated in an adult with an advanced solid tumor such as melanoma, head and neck, liver or kidney cancer. The material was CD4+ or CD8+ T cells sorted from blood, obtained in a trial of the OX40 agonist ivuxolimab.

The CDR3 nucleotides read TGTGCCAGCAGCACCGGGACATTTAATGAAAAACTGTTTTTT. The encoded protein is CASSTGTFNEKLFF. The chain links TRBV7-9 to TRBJ1-4; D is perhaps TRBD1 (6 bases). From germline, CDR1 is SEHNR and CDR2 FQNEAQ (reference sequence). Trimming cost V 5 bases and J 4 bases, with 11 bases left between them. This CDR3 is 14 amino acids long. Supplemented by reference TRBV7-9 and TRBJ1-4, the full variable domain reads DTGVSQNPRHKITKRGQNVTFRCDPISEHNRLYWYRQTLGQGPEFLTYFQNEAQLEKSRLLSDRFSAERPKGSFSTLEIQRTEQGDSAMYLCASSTGTFNEKLFFGSGTQLSVL.